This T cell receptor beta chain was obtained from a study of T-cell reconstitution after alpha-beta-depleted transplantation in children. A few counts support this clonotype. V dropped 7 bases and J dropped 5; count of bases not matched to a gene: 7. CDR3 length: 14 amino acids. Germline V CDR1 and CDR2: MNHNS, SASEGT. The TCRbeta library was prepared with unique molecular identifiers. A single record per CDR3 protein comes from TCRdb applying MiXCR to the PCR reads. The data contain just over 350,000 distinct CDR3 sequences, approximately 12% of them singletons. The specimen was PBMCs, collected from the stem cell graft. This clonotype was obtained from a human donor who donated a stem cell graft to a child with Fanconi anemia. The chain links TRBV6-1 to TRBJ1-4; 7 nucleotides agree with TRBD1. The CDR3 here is CASTPGTANEKLFF. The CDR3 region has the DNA TGTGCCAGCACCCCCGGGACAGCAAATGAAAAACTGTTTTTT.